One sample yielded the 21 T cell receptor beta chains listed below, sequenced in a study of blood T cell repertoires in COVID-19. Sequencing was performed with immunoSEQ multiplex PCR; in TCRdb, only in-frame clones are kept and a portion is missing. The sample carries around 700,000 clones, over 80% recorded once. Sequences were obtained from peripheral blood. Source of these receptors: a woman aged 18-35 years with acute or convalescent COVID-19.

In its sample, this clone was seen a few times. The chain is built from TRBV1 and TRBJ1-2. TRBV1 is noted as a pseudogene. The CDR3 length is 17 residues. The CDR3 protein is CTSSQDGRVGELYGYTF. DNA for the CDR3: TGCACCAGCAGCCAAGATGGTCGTGTCGGAGAGCTATATGGCTACACCTTC.

The CDR3 bases are TGTGCCACCAGTGATTCGGTCAGGGTCTCCTACAATGAGCAGTTCTTC. It translates to CATSDSVRVSYNEQFF. The rearrangement joins TRBV24-1 to TRBJ2-1, with D perhaps matching TRBD1 (5 bases). Germline CDR1 reads KGHDR; CDR2 reads SFDVKD. This CDR3 is built from 16 residues. The V end was cut by 2 bases, the J end by 0 bases, with 10 bases between.

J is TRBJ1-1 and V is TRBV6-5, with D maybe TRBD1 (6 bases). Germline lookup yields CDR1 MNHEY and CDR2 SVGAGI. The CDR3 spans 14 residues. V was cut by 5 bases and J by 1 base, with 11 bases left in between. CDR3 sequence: CASSSSRGNTEAFF. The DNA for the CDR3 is TGTGCCAGCAGTAGCTCCAGGGGGAACACTGAAGCTTTCTTT.

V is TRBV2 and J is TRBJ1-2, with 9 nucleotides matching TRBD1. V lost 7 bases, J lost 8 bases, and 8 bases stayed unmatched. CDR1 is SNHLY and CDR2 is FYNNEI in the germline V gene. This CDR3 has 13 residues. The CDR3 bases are TGTGCCAGCATTACAGACAGGGGGGGAGGCTACACCTTC. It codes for CASITDRGGGYTF.

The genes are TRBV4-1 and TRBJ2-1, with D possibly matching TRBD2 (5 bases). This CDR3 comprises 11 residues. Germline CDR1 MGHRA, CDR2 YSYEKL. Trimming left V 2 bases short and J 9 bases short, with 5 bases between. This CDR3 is CASSQSGEQFF. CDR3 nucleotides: TGCGCCAGCAGCCAAAGCGGTGAGCAGTTCTTC.

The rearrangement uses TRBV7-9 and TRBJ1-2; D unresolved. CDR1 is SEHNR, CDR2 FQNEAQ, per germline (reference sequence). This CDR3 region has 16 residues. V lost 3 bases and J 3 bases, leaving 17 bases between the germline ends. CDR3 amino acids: CASSFLTTNIDYGYTF. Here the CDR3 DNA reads TGTGCCAGCAGCTTCCTCACGACAAATATCGACTATGGCTACACCTTC.

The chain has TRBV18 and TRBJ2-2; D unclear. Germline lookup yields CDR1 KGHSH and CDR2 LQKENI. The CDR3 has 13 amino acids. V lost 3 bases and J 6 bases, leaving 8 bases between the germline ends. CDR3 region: CASSPQVPGELFF. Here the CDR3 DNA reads TGTGCCAGCTCACCTCAGGTGCCCGGGGAGCTGTTTTTT.

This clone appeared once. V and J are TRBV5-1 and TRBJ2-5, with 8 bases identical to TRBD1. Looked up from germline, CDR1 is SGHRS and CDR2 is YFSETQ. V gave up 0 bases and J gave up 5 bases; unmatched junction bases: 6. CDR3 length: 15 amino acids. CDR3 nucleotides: TGCGCCAGCAGCTTGGGTTCAGGGGGCTCGGAGACCCAGTACTTC. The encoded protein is CASSLGSGGSETQYF.

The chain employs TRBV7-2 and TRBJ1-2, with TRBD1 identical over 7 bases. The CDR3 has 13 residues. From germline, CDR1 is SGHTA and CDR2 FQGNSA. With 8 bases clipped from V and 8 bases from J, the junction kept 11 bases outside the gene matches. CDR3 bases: TGTGCCAGCGCCTCCCTAGGGGGCGGGGGCTACACCTTC. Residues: CASASLGGGGYTF.

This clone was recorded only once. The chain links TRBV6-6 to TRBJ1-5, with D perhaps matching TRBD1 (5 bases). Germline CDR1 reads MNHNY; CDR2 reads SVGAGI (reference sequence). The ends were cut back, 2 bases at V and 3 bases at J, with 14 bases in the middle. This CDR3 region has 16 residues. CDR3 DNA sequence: TGTGCCAGCAGTTACGGGCAGGGTTCCCCCAATCAGCCCCAGCATTTT. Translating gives CASSYGQGSPNQPQHF.

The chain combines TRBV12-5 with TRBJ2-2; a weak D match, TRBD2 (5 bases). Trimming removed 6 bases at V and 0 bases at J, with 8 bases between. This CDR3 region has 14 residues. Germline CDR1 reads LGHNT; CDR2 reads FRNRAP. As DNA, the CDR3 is TGTGCTAGTGGCCTGGGAGCGAACACCGGGGAGCTGTTTTTT. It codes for CASGLGANTGELFF.

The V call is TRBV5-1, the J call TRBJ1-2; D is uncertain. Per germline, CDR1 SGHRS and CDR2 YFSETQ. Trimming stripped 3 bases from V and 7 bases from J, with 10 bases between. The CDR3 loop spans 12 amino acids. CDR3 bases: TGCGCCAGCAGCTCCGGTTCGCGTGGCTACACCTTC. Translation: CASSSGSRGYTF.

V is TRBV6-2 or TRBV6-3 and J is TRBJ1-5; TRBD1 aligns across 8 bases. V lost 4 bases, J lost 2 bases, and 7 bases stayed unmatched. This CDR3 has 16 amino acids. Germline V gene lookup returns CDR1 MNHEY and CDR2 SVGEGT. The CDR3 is CASSSSGGAGNQPQHF. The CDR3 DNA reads TGTGCCAGCAGTTCTTCAGGGGGCGCGGGCAATCAGCCCCAGCATTTT.

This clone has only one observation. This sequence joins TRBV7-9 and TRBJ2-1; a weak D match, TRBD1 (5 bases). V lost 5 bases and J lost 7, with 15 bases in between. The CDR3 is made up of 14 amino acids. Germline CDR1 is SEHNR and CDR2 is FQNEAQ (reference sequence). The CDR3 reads CASSPSRDGNEQFF. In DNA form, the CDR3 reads TGTGCCAGCAGCCCCTCCAGGGATGGGAATGAGCAGTTCTTC.

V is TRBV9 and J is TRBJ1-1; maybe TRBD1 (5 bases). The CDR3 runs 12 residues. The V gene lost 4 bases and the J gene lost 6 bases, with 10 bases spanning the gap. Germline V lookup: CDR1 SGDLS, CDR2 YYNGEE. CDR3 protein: CASSRGTAEAFF. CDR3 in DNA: TGTGCCAGCAGCCGGGGGACGGCTGAAGCTTTCTTT.

CDR3 loop: CASSYTGTGDTGELFF. CDR3 coding DNA: TGTGCCAGCAGTTATACCGGGACAGGGGACACCGGGGAGCTGTTTTTT. The chain uses TRBV6-5 and TRBJ2-2; 10 nucleotides agree with TRBD1. The CDR3 consists of 16 residues. Germline lookup yields CDR1 MNHEY and CDR2 SVGAGI. J was trimmed by 3 bases and V by 3 bases; bases with no gene match: 4.

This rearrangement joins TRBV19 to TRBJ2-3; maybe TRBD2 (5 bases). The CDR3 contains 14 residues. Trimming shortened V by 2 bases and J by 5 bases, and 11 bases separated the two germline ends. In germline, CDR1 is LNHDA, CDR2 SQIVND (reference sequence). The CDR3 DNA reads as TGTGCCAGTAGTATATCCCCCAGCGGAGATACGCAGTATTTT. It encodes CASSISPSGDTQYF.

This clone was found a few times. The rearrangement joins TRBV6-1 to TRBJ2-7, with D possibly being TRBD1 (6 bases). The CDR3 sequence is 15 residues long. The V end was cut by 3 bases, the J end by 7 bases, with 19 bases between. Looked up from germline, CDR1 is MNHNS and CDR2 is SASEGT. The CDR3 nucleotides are TGTGCCAGCAGTGATCAAACAGGGAGTACCTCGGAGCAGTACTTC. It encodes CASSDQTGSTSEQYF.

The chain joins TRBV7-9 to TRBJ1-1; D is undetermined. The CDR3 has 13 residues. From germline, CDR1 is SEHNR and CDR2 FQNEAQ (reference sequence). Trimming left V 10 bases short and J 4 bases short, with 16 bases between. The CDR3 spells CAITGVISTEAFF. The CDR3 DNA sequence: TGTGCCATCACGGGAGTGATAAGCACTGAAGCTTTCTTT.

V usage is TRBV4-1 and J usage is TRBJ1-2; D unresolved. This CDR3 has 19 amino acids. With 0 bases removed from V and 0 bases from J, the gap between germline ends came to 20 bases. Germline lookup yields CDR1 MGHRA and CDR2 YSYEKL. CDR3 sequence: CASSQDWQRVHWTNYGYTF. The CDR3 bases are TGCGCCAGCAGCCAAGATTGGCAGAGGGTACATTGGACTAACTATGGCTACACCTTC.

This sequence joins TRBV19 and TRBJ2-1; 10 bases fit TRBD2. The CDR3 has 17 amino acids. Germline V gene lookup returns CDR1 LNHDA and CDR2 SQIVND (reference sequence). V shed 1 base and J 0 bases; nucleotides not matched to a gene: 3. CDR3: CASSIASGGASYNEQFF. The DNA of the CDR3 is TGTGCCAGTAGTATAGCTAGCGGGGGCGCCTCCTACAATGAGCAGTTCTTC.